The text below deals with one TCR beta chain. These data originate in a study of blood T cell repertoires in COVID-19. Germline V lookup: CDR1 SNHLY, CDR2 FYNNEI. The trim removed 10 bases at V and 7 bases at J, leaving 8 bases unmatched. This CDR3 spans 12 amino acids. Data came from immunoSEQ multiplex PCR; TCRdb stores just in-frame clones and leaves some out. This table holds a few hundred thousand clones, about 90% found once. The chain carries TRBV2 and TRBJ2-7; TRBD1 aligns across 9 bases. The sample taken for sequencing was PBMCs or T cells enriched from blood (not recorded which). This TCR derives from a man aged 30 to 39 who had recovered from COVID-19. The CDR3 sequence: CATRTGALEQYF. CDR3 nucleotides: TGTGCCACCCGGACAGGGGCCTTAGAGCAGTACTTC.